This TCR beta chain was documented in a study of tumor-infiltrating lymphocytes in localized non-small cell lung cancer. Study observations and caveats: Not all patients were TCR sequenced, owing to tissue quantity. T-cell fraction did not differ between immunotypes IM1 and IM2. Technical variation could not be separated from intratumor heterogeneity here.

The CDR3 spans 14 residues. CDR1 is SGHNT, CDR2 YENEEA, per germline. Trimming removed 5 bases from V and 7 bases from J, with 17 bases in between. Clones were read by immunoSEQ multiplex PCR, and TCRdb kept only the in-frame ones, dropping some. The sample has around 15,000 clones, more than 60% seen once. As regards this clone: Its antigen is as yet unknown.

This sequence joins TRBV11-3 and TRBJ1-2, with TRBD1 as a possible D gene (6 bases). This sequence was found in a human donor with non-small cell lung cancer. The sample comprised lung tumor tissue. DNA for the CDR3: TGTGCCAGCAGCCCGGCGGGGGCCCCCTCTGGCTACACCTTC. Its translation: CASSPAGAPSGYTF.